The 18 T cell receptor beta chains below come from one sample, sequenced in a study of T cells in localized non-small cell lung cancer. Profiling relied on immunoSEQ multiplex PCR, and the TCRdb table lists in-frame clones only, not all of them. Altogether 1,300 to 1,500 clones are present, under 30% being singletons, with the ten largest covering 20%. Specimen: normal lung tissue next to the tumor, collected before any cancer treatment. Every receptor here comes from a man aged 40-75 years with stage II squamous cell lung carcinoma.

The gene calls are TRBV5-1 and TRBJ2-6, with 9 nucleotides matching TRBD1. CDR3 length: 18 residues. The ends lost 2 bases at V and 0 bases at J; junction bases unmatched: 6. Per germline, CDR1 SGHRS and CDR2 YFSETQ. Here the CDR3 reads CASSLSGQGISGANVLTF. CDR3 bases: TGCGCCAGCAGCTTATCGGGACAGGGAATCTCTGGGGCCAACGTCCTGACTTTC.

A few counts support this clone. The rearrangement uses TRBV11-3 and TRBJ1-1; the D gene is possibly TRBD1 (6 bases). The V end lost 5 bases, the J end lost 8 bases, and 18 bases lay between the germline ends. Germline V lookup: CDR1 SGHNT, CDR2 YENEEA. This CDR3 region has 14 residues. CDR3 loop: CASSLMSGAGEAFF. The DNA for the CDR3 is TGTGCCAGCAGCCTCATGTCAGGGGCTGGGGAAGCTTTCTTT.

Within the sample, this clone is medium-sized. V gene TRBV28 combines with J gene TRBJ2-7; TRBD2 aligns across 8 bases. The CDR3 runs 17 residues. CDR1 and CDR2 from the germline V gene are MDHEN and SYDVKM. V lost 1 base and J lost 0; bases outside the gene matches: 8. The CDR3 is CASSLLRSGGGSYEQYF. In DNA, the CDR3 is TGTGCCAGCAGTTTATTACGGAGCGGGGGTGGCTCCTACGAGCAGTACTTC.

This clone was seen a handful of times. The V and J genes are TRBV30 and TRBJ1-1; no clear D gene. The CDR3 consists of 13 residues. Germline lookup yields CDR1 GTSNPN and CDR2 SVGIG (reference sequence). Deletions cut 1 base from V and 0 bases from J, with 6 bases between. CDR3 sequence: CAWSATVNTEAFF. DNA for the CDR3: TGTGCCTGGAGTGCTACAGTGAACACTGAAGCTTTCTTT.

The chain recombines TRBV30 with TRBJ2-5; possible D gene TRBD2, 6 bases. V dropped 1 base and J dropped 6 bases, with 12 bases sitting between them. In germline, CDR1 is GTSNPN, CDR2 SVGIG (reference sequence). The CDR3 has 13 amino acids. CDR3 residues: CAWSDPGVKTQYF. CDR3 sequence (DNA): TGTGCCTGGAGTGACCCGGGGGTGAAGACCCAGTACTTC.

The DNA for the CDR3 is TGTGCTAGTGGTCCCGGACAGGTTGCGAACACCGGGGAGCTGTTTTTT. Protein sequence: CASGPGQVANTGELFF. V usage is TRBV12-5 and J usage is TRBJ2-2, with 7 bases matching TRBD1. This CDR3 is built from 16 residues. Germline-derived CDR1 and CDR2 are LGHNT and FRNRAP. V was clipped by 5 bases and J by 0 bases; unmatched bases: 6.

By proportion, this clone is medium-sized (0.01 to 0.1%). The J gene is TRBJ1-1, the V gene TRBV6-8; no definite D call. The CDR3 sequence is 14 residues long. Between the trimmed V and J ends, which lost 0 bases and 4 bases, there was a span of 9 bases. Germline loops: CDR1 MNHGY, CDR2 SAAAGT. CDR3 protein: CASSYSSVATEAFF. The CDR3 DNA sequence: TGTGCCAGCAGTTACTCGTCTGTGGCCACTGAAGCTTTCTTT.

V and J are TRBV29-1 and TRBJ2-3; 15 positions agree with TRBD2. CDR1 SQVTM and CDR2 ANQGSEA come from the germline V gene. The CDR3 is 16 amino acids. The trim removed 7 bases at V and 4 bases at J, leaving 9 bases unmatched. The CDR3 here is CSGLGLAGGDADTQYF. In DNA, the CDR3 is TGCAGCGGCCTGGGACTAGCGGGAGGCGATGCAGATACGCAGTATTTT.

The V gene is TRBV6-8, the J gene TRBJ2-7, with 14 nucleotides matching TRBD2. The CDR3 has 16 residues. In germline, CDR1 is MNHGY, CDR2 SAAAGT. V trimming: 4 bases; J trimming: 5 bases; junction bases outside the gene matches: 7. CDR3 bases: TGTGCCAGCAGTTCCACCGGGACTAGCGGGGGAGACGAGCAGTACTTC. Translating gives CASSSTGTSGGDEQYF.

This clone was seen a handful of times. Germline is not matched at one junction end, which may reflect a read error. The chain recombines TRBV11-1 with TRBJ2-1, with D perhaps assigned TRBD1 or TRBD2 (5 bases each). The CDR3 length is 14 residues. Germline loops: CDR1 SGHAT, CDR2 FQDESV (reference sequence). The CDR3 reads CASSPGPPVNEQFF. The DNA of the CDR3 is TGTGCTAGCAGCCCGGGGCCACCGGTCAATGAGCAGTTCTTC.

This chain joins TRBV15 and TRBJ2-1; 7 bases line up with TRBD2. V was clipped by 0 bases and J by 5 bases; unmatched bases: 4. This CDR3 region has 15 residues. CDR1 LNHNV and CDR2 YYDKDF come from the germline V gene (reference sequence). The CDR3 DNA follows: TGTGCCACCAGCAGAGACCCTAGCGGCCACAATGAGCAGTTCTTC. Its protein product is CATSRDPSGHNEQFF.

Only a few counts were recorded for this clone. The V and J genes are TRBV9 and TRBJ1-4; 8 bases agree with TRBD1. The CDR3 covers 14 residues. Germline V CDR1 and CDR2: SGDLS, YYNGEE. V gave up 6 bases and J gave up 6 bases; unmatched junction bases: 7. CDR3 sequence (DNA): TGTGCCAGCATGAGGACAGGGCTTGATGAAAAACTGTTTTTT. It yields the protein CASMRTGLDEKLFF.

This chain uses TRBV6-8 with TRBJ1-5; 8 bases agree with TRBD1. Germline V gives CDR1 MNHGY, CDR2 SAAAGT. The CDR3 sequence is 15 residues long. The V gene end was trimmed by 3 bases and the J gene end by 4 bases; junction bases not matched to a gene: 5. CDR3 sequence reads: CASSYQDRENQPQHF. CDR3 in DNA: TGTGCCAGCAGTTATCAGGACAGGGAGAATCAGCCCCAGCATTTT.

This chain joins TRBV15 and TRBJ2-6; perhaps D is TRBD1 or TRBD2 (5 bases each). V was pared by 3 bases and J by 1 base, with 13 bases between. This CDR3 has 17 amino acids. Germline V gives CDR1 LNHNV, CDR2 YYDKDF (reference sequence). The CDR3 sequence: CATSRPPGPSGANVLTF. CDR3 nucleotides: TGTGCCACCAGCAGGCCGCCGGGGCCTTCTGGGGCCAACGTCCTGACTTTC.

This clone was observed a handful of times. V and J are TRBV9 and TRBJ1-1, with TRBD1 matching over 10 bases. V lost 4 bases and J lost 3; bases outside the gene matches: 9. The CDR3 totals 16 residues. Germline CDR1 and CDR2: SGDLS and YYNGEE. DNA of the CDR3: TGTGCCAGCAGCCCCGGATTGGGGACAGGGGACACTGAAGCTTTCTTT. This sequence encodes CASSPGLGTGDTEAFF.

The chain joins TRBV30 to TRBJ1-4; D remains ambiguous. V was clipped by 1 base and J by 8 bases, with 14 bases between them. Per the germline V gene, CDR1 is GTSNPN and CDR2 is SVGIG (reference sequence). CDR3 length: 14 amino acids. CDR3 nucleotide sequence: TGTGCCTGGAGTGGCCGGTGGGGAGGCGAAAAACTGTTTTTT. Its translation: CAWSGRWGGEKLFF.

The rearrangement links TRBV11-3 to TRBJ2-1; 8 bases map to TRBD2. CDR3 length: 16 amino acids. The V segment lost 5 bases and the J segment 3 bases; nucleotides outside the gene matches: 9. From germline, CDR1 is SGHNT and CDR2 YENEEA. Here the CDR3 reads CASSPSGRGDYNEQFF. CDR3 DNA sequence: TGTGCCAGCAGCCCCTCTGGGCGGGGGGACTACAATGAGCAGTTCTTC.

The J gene is TRBJ1-2, the V gene TRBV30; D is possibly TRBD1 (5 bases). Germline V lookup: CDR1 GTSNPN, CDR2 SVGIG (reference sequence). The CDR3 extends over 14 amino acids. The ends were cut back, 0 bases at V and 7 bases at J, with 15 bases in the middle. CDR3 sequence (DNA): TGTGCCTGGAGTGTACGCGGCAGGGTGATTGGCTACACCTTC. Translated: CAWSVRGRVIGYTF.